Presented here are 3 T cell receptor beta chains from one specimen sequenced in a study of cytotoxic CD8 clonotypes in ibrutinib-treated CLL. Produced via immunoSEQ multiplex PCR; TCRdb's table is partial and in-frame only. The repertoire holds about 68,000 clones, with more than 75% as singletons. The sequencing used PBMCs, collected at disease progression, from a patient treated with ibrutinib. These receptors all stem from a human donor with chronic lymphocytic leukemia.

The genes are TRBV19 and TRBJ1-1; D call uncertain. Trimming left V 0 bases short and J 2 bases short, with 13 bases between. CDR1 is LNHDA and CDR2 is SQIVND in the germline V gene (reference sequence). The CDR3 sequence is 16 residues long. CDR3 sequence: CASSIDITALNTEAFF. For the CDR3, the DNA is TGTGCCAGTAGTATAGATATCACGGCACTAAACACTGAAGCTTTCTTT. The complete variable domain, with remaining parts taken from reference TRBV19 and TRBJ1-1, reads DGGITQSPKYLFRKEGQNVTLSCEQNLNHDAMYWYRQDPGQGLRLIYYSQIVNDFQKGDIAEGYSVSREKKESFPLTVTSAQKNPTAFYLCASSIDITALNTEAFFGQGTRLTVV.

The chain links TRBV5-1 to TRBJ1-1; D gene uncertain. V was shortened by 0 bases and J by 6 bases, with 15 bases between the two germline ends. The CDR3 extends over 15 amino acids. The germline CDR1 and CDR2 sequences are SGHRS and YFSETQ. CDR3 residues: CASSLAAAPLSEAFF. CDR3 coding DNA: TGCGCCAGCAGCTTGGCCGCAGCACCTTTGTCTGAAGCTTTCTTT.

The CDR3 region is CASSLGAIQGAPYGYTF. The CDR3 nucleotides read TGCGCCAGCAGCTTGGGGGCGATACAGGGGGCTCCCTATGGCTACACCTTC. The genes are TRBV5-1 and TRBJ1-2; 9 bases are shared with TRBD1. The germline V gene has CDR1 SGHRS and CDR2 YFSETQ. The V and J ends lost 0 bases and 4 bases, in that order; junction bases with no gene match: 10. The CDR3 totals 17 residues.